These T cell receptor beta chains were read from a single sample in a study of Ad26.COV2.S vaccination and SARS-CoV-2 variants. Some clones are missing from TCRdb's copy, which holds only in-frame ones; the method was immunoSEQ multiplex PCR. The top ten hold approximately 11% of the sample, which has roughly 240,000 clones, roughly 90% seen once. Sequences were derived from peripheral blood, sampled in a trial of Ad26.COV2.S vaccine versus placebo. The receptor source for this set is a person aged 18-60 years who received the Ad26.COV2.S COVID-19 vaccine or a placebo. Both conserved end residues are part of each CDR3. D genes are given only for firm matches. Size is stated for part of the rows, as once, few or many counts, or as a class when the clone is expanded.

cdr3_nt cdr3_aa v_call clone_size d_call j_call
TGTGCCAGCAGCTTCACAGTAAGCTCCTACGAGCAGTACTTC CASSFTVSSYEQYF TRBV5-6 few - TRBJ2-7
TGTGCCATCAGTGAGTCTGGTAGTGGCCGCCCAGATACGCAGTATTTT CAISESGSGRPDTQYF TRBV10-3 - - TRBJ2-3
TGTGCCAGCACTCCCGGGGTAGCCGGCAATGAGCAGTTCTTC CASTPGVAGNEQFF TRBV6-5 few - TRBJ2-1
TGTGCCAGCAGCAGCCAGGTGACTGAAGCTTTCTTT CASSSQVTEAFF TRBV28 - - TRBJ1-1
TGTGCTAGCAGCTTAGTCCCGACTAGCGGGTTGGGCACCGGGGAGCTGTTTTTT CASSLVPTSGLGTGELFF TRBV7-7 - TRBD2 TRBJ2-2
TGTGCCAGCAGCGAACTACGGAACACTGAAGCTTTCTTT CASSELRNTEAFF TRBV3-1/TRBV3-2 - - TRBJ1-1
TGTGCCAGCAGCCCGGCGGGACAGGGAGTTAATTCACCCCTCCACTTT CASSPAGQGVNSPLHF TRBV5-6 few TRBD1 TRBJ1-6
TGTGCCAGCAGTTGGACTCCGTACGAGCAGTACTTC CASSWTPYEQYF TRBV12-3/TRBV12-4 - - TRBJ2-7
TGTGCCAGCAGCTTAAGTGGCCCAACAGATACGCAGTATTTT CASSLSGPTDTQYF TRBV7-2 - - TRBJ2-3
TGTGCCAGCAGACCACTAGCGGGAGGGCCCTCCTACAATGAGCAGTTCTTC CASRPLAGGPSYNEQFF TRBV28 - TRBD2 TRBJ2-1
TGTGCCAGCAGCCTTCCAGGGTTTGGGCTGTTTTTT CASSLPGFGLFF TRBV11-2 - - TRBJ2-2
TGTGCCAGCAGCCCCCGTCCCGGCGAGCAGTACTTC CASSPRPGEQYF TRBV7-9 few - TRBJ2-7
TGTGCCTGGAGTAGGGCAGTCCTCCACGAGCAGTACTTC CAWSRAVLHEQYF TRBV30 - - TRBJ2-7
TGTGCCAGCAGCTCGGACTATCAGGGTGAGCAGTTCTTC CASSSDYQGEQFF TRBV11-3 - - TRBJ2-1
TGCACCAGCAGCCAAGATTGGGGCTTCGTGGACGAGCAGTACTTC CTSSQDWGFVDEQYF TRBV1 few - TRBJ2-7
TGTGCCAGTAGTACACAAGGAGGAGGCACTGAAGCTTTCTTT CASSTQGGGTEAFF TRBV19 - - TRBJ1-1
TGTGCCAGCAGTTTTCGGGGGGCCGGGCACAATGAGCAGTTCTTC CASSFRGAGHNEQFF TRBV28 once - TRBJ2-1
TGCGCCAGCAGTTCTACACAGGGTAATAATTCACCCCTCCACTTT CASSSTQGNNSPLHF TRBV5-1 - - TRBJ1-6
TGCAGCGTCCGGAATGGACCCTACGAGCAGTACTTC CSVRNGPYEQYF TRBV29-1 - - TRBJ2-7
TGTGCCAGTAGTCAGGCCGGTCACACTGAAGCTTTCTTT CASSQAGHTEAFF TRBV19 - - TRBJ1-1
TGTGCCAGCAGCTTGGGGGGAACGAACACCGGGGAGCTGTTTTTT CASSLGGTNTGELFF TRBV5-4 - - TRBJ2-2
TGTGCCACCAGTGATCCTGGGACAGATACGCAGTATTTT CATSDPGTDTQYF TRBV24-1 - - TRBJ2-3
TGTGCCAGCAGCTTCGGTCTGGGACATATGACAGATACGCAGTATTTT CASSFGLGHMTDTQYF TRBV9 - - TRBJ2-3
TGTGCCTGGAATAGCGGGTTTCGGACAGATACGCAGTATTTT CAWNSGFRTDTQYF TRBV30 - TRBD2 TRBJ2-3
TGTGCCAGCAGCCAAGCCACTACGGGGCGGGACGAGCAGTACTTC CASSQATTGRDEQYF TRBV4-2 - - TRBJ2-7
TGCGCCAGCAGCCTAGGACCGTCGCCCCTTGACGAGCAGTACTTC CASSLGPSPLDEQYF TRBV5-1 - - TRBJ2-7
TGTGCCAGCAGCTTAGAGATGGTGGGGACGCAGTATTTT CASSLEMVGTQYF TRBV7-8 - - TRBJ2-3
TGTGCCAGCAGCGATCTAGCGGGGGGCTCGAACACCGGGGAGCTGTTTTTT CASSDLAGGSNTGELFF TRBV9 - TRBD2 TRBJ2-2
TGTGCCAGCAGCTCCGACCGAGATACGCAGTATTTT CASSSDRDTQYF TRBV11-1 - - TRBJ2-3
TGTGCCAGCAGTCTCCGACAGGGGGCATCTTTCTCCTACGAGCAGTACTTC CASSLRQGASFSYEQYF TRBV27 - TRBD1 TRBJ2-7
TGTGCCAGCAGTGACTCAGTAAATTCGAGGGACAGGGAGAACACTGAAGCTTTCTTT CASSDSVNSRDRENTEAFF TRBV6-4 - TRBD1 TRBJ1-1
TGTGCCAGCAGACCGGGACAGAGCTCCTACGAGCAGTACTTC CASRPGQSSYEQYF TRBV28 - TRBD1 TRBJ2-7
TGCGCCAGCAGCCAAATGGGGGGGCATAGCAATCAGCCCCAGCATTTT CASSQMGGHSNQPQHF TRBV4-1 - - TRBJ1-5
TGTGCCAGCAGTCCCCCCACAGATACGCAGTATTTT CASSPPTDTQYF TRBV7-2 - - TRBJ2-3
TGTGCCACCAGCAGAGATCTACCGGCTAGCCGGGGTTCATTGCCTAGCACAGATACGCAGTATTTT CATSRDLPASRGSLPSTDTQYF TRBV15 once - TRBJ2-3
TGCAGCGTTGATACAGGAGTGAACACTGAAGCTTTCTTT CSVDTGVNTEAFF TRBV29-1 - - TRBJ1-1
TGTGCCAGCTTCAACGGCATCCGGAACTATGGCTACACCTTC CASFNGIRNYGYTF TRBV7-2 - - TRBJ1-2
TGTGCCAGCAGCTTCGGGCGGGGGGGCCTAGAGACCCAGTACTTC CASSFGRGGLETQYF TRBV7-9 - TRBD2 TRBJ2-5
TGCGCCAGCAGCCCTAGGACAGCGGTCCAGCCCCAGCATTTT CASSPRTAVQPQHF TRBV4-1 - - TRBJ1-5
TGTGCCAGCAGCTTGACCCCTGGGGGAATTGAGACCCAGTACTTC CASSLTPGGIETQYF TRBV5-4 - - TRBJ2-5
TGTGCCAGCAGCCAAGAGTGGGGCAGTGGGAACACTGAAGCTTTCTTT CASSQEWGSGNTEAFF TRBV4-2 - - TRBJ1-1
TGTGCCAGCAGTCAGGGGGGTAAGCAGTATTTT CASSQGGKQYF TRBV9 once - TRBJ2-3
TGCAGCGTTGAAGCCCCTAGCGGATTCTCCTACGAGCAGTACTTC CSVEAPSGFSYEQYF TRBV29-1 - TRBD2 TRBJ2-7
TGCAGCGTGGGACAGGGGCCACCGAACGAGCAGTACTTC CSVGQGPPNEQYF TRBV29-1 - TRBD1 TRBJ2-7
TGTGCCAGCAGCTCCCGTTCCGATACGCAGTATTTT CASSSRSDTQYF TRBV27 - - TRBJ2-3
TGCAGCGTTGAAGTCAGAAATGAGCAGTTCTTC CSVEVRNEQFF TRBV29-1 - - TRBJ2-1